The rows below give T cell receptor beta chains drawn from one sample of a study of T cell repertoires in cytomegalovirus infection. TCRdb redid the calling of the reads with MiXCR, one entry per CDR3 protein. Seen here are fewer than 200,000 distinct CDR3 sequences, approximately 9.6% observed once, and the top ten hold about 4.6%. The sequenced material came from PBMCs. The origin of the receptors is a human donor in good health (CMV status not recorded). Some clones in this sample may be carry-over from other donors' samples. CDR3s include the opening cysteine and the closing phenylalanine or tryptophan. A D gene is named only where the DNA matches it firmly. Clone size is shown for a subset of rows, as once, few, many or a class of expanded clone.

J gene: TRBJ2-4
CDR3 length: 16
D gene: TRBD1
V gene: TRBV6-2/TRBV6-3
clone size: .
CDR3 DNA: TGTGCCAGCAGTTGGGACAGGTCCCGAGCCAAAAACATTCAGTACTTC
CDR3 protein: CASSWDRSRAKNIQYF

J gene: TRBJ2-7
CDR3 length: 14
D gene: TRBD2
V gene: TRBV6-2/TRBV6-3
clone size: .
CDR3 DNA: TGTGCCAGCATCACTAGCGGGAGTGTGGGCGAGCAGTACTTC
CDR3 protein: CASITSGSVGEQYF

J gene: TRBJ1-3
CDR3 length: 16
D gene: .
V gene: TRBV7-6
clone size: many
CDR3 DNA: TGTGCCAGCAGCTTAGGGGCCACGAGCTCTGGAAACACCATATATTTT
CDR3 protein: CASSLGATSSGNTIYF

J gene: TRBJ2-7
CDR3 length: 12
D gene: .
V gene: TRBV20-1
clone size: few
CDR3 DNA: TGCAGTGCTAGGTGGGAGTCCAACGAGCAGTACTTC
CDR3 protein: CSARWESNEQYF

J gene: TRBJ2-7
CDR3 length: 16
D gene: TRBD1
V gene: TRBV7-9
clone size: many
CDR3 DNA: TGTGCCAGCAGCTCGGTGCTGGGACAGGGAGAGCGCGAGCAGTACTTC
CDR3 protein: CASSSVLGQGEREQYF

J gene: TRBJ2-5
CDR3 length: 15
D gene: TRBD2
V gene: TRBV7-9
clone size: many
CDR3 DNA: TGTGCCAGCAGCCCCTTCCTAGCGGGGCAAGAGACCCAGTACTTC
CDR3 protein: CASSPFLAGQETQYF

J gene: TRBJ1-1
CDR3 length: 14
D gene: .
V gene: TRBV7-9
clone size: many
CDR3 DNA: TGTGCCAGCAGCTTCCTAGACGGAGGCCCTGAAGCTTTCTTT
CDR3 protein: CASSFLDGGPEAFF

J gene: TRBJ2-7
CDR3 length: 17
D gene: TRBD2
V gene: TRBV11-2
clone size: many
CDR3 DNA: TGTGCCAGCAGTTTACCCCTTCTGGGCGGGAGCTCCTACGAGCAGTACTTC
CDR3 protein: CASSLPLLGGSSYEQYF

J gene: TRBJ1-5
CDR3 length: 16
D gene: TRBD1
V gene: TRBV6-6
clone size: .
CDR3 DNA: TGTGCCAGCAGTTATGGACAAGGGGGCGCCTCTCAGCCCCAGCATTTT
CDR3 protein: CASSYGQGGASQPQHF

J gene: TRBJ1-1
CDR3 length: 15
D gene: .
V gene: TRBV6-2/TRBV6-3
clone size: many
CDR3 DNA: TGTGCCAGCAGTTACGGGACGGACGGGGGCACTGAAGCTTTCTTT
CDR3 protein: CASSYGTDGGTEAFF

J gene: TRBJ2-7
CDR3 length: 13
D gene: .
V gene: TRBV6-1
clone size: many
CDR3 DNA: TGTGCCAGCAGATACTCGGGGGCCTACGAGCAGTACTTC
CDR3 protein: CASRYSGAYEQYF

J gene: TRBJ2-5
CDR3 length: 15
D gene: TRBD2
V gene: TRBV20-1
clone size: .
CDR3 DNA: TGCAGTGCTAGAGATGTGCGGGGGGGAGCAGAGACCCAGTACTTC
CDR3 protein: CSARDVRGGAETQYF

J gene: TRBJ2-5
CDR3 length: 13
D gene: .
V gene: TRBV7-2
clone size: many
CDR3 DNA: TGTGCCAGCAGCTTAAATCCGAAAGAGACCCAGTACTTC
CDR3 protein: CASSLNPKETQYF

J gene: TRBJ2-1
CDR3 length: 15
D gene: TRBD2
V gene: TRBV6-1
clone size: many
CDR3 DNA: TGTGCCAGCAGTGAAGAAATAGCGGGATATAATGAGCAGTTCTTC
CDR3 protein: CASSEEIAGYNEQFF

J gene: TRBJ1-2
CDR3 length: 13
D gene: .
V gene: TRBV28
clone size: many
CDR3 DNA: TGTGCCAGCAGCACGACCGAAGCGGAGGGCTACACCTTC
CDR3 protein: CASSTTEAEGYTF

J gene: TRBJ1-4
CDR3 length: 15
D gene: .
V gene: TRBV7-2
clone size: many
CDR3 DNA: TGTGCCAGCAGCTTTGATCACAGATACAATGAAAAACTGTTTTTT
CDR3 protein: CASSFDHRYNEKLFF

J gene: TRBJ2-3
CDR3 length: 12
D gene: .
V gene: TRBV7-6
clone size: many
CDR3 DNA: TGTGCCAGCAGCTTAAGGGCAGATACGCAGTATTTT
CDR3 protein: CASSLRADTQYF

J gene: TRBJ2-1
CDR3 length: 14
D gene: .
V gene: TRBV6-5
clone size: many
CDR3 DNA: TGTGCCAGCAGTTACGCTGCTACGTACAATGAGCAGTTCTTC
CDR3 protein: CASSYAATYNEQFF

J gene: TRBJ2-2
CDR3 length: 13
D gene: .
V gene: TRBV20-1
clone size: few
CDR3 DNA: TGCAGTGCTAGTGTCGGGGGAAGCGGGGAGCTGTTTTTT
CDR3 protein: CSASVGGSGELFF

J gene: TRBJ2-6
CDR3 length: 16
D gene: .
V gene: TRBV20-1
clone size: .
CDR3 DNA: TGCAGTGCTAGATCCGACCAGGGTTCTGGGGCCAACGTCCTGACTTTC
CDR3 protein: CSARSDQGSGANVLTF

J gene: TRBJ2-3
CDR3 length: 13
D gene: .
V gene: TRBV29-1
clone size: .
CDR3 DNA: TGCAGCGTCCTAGGGGGAAGCACAGATACGCAGTATTTT
CDR3 protein: CSVLGGSTDTQYF

J gene: TRBJ1-6
CDR3 length: 12
D gene: .
V gene: TRBV20-1
clone size: few
CDR3 DNA: TGCAGCGTCGAGGCTAGGAATTCACCCCTCCACTTT
CDR3 protein: CSVEARNSPLHF

J gene: TRBJ2-1
CDR3 length: 14
D gene: .
V gene: TRBV29-1
clone size: few
CDR3 DNA: TGCAGCGTTAAAAAGGACGCCTCCTACAATGAGCAGTTCTTC
CDR3 protein: CSVKKDASYNEQFF

J gene: TRBJ1-1
CDR3 length: 14
D gene: TRBD1
V gene: TRBV29-1
clone size: few
CDR3 DNA: TGCAGCGTCTCCAGGACAGGGGTAAACACTGAAGCTTTCTTT
CDR3 protein: CSVSRTGVNTEAFF

J gene: TRBJ2-7
CDR3 length: 14
D gene: .
V gene: TRBV20-1
clone size: many
CDR3 DNA: TGCAGTGCTCCTACGGGAAGTGACTCCTACGAGCAGTACTTC
CDR3 protein: CSAPTGSDSYEQYF

J gene: TRBJ2-3
CDR3 length: 14
D gene: .
V gene: TRBV28
clone size: once
CDR3 DNA: TGTGCCAGCAATTTATCGCCCAGCACAGATACGCAGTATTTT
CDR3 protein: CASNLSPSTDTQYF

J gene: TRBJ2-5
CDR3 length: 13
D gene: TRBD2
V gene: TRBV10-3
clone size: many
CDR3 DNA: TGTGCCATCCGACGACGGGAGGCAGAGACCCAGTACTTC
CDR3 protein: CAIRRREAETQYF

J gene: TRBJ1-1
CDR3 length: 14
D gene: .
V gene: TRBV10-3
clone size: many
CDR3 DNA: TGTGCCATCAGTGAACAGAACATGAACACTGAAGCTTTCTTT
CDR3 protein: CAISEQNMNTEAFF

J gene: TRBJ1-6
CDR3 length: 13
D gene: TRBD1
V gene: TRBV29-1
clone size: .
CDR3 DNA: TGCAGCGCGGGACAGGAAAAAAATTCACCCCTCCACTTT
CDR3 protein: CSAGQEKNSPLHF

J gene: TRBJ1-1
CDR3 length: 13
D gene: .
V gene: TRBV6-2/TRBV6-3
clone size: few
CDR3 DNA: TGTGCCAGCAGTTCCCAGTTCATCGCTGAAGCTTTCTTT
CDR3 protein: CASSSQFIAEAFF

J gene: TRBJ1-1
CDR3 length: 14
D gene: .
V gene: TRBV4-1
clone size: many
CDR3 DNA: TGCGCCAGCAGCCAAGGGCCCTGGAACACTGAAGCTTTCTTT
CDR3 protein: CASSQGPWNTEAFF

J gene: TRBJ2-1
CDR3 length: 14
D gene: .
V gene: TRBV14
clone size: few
CDR3 DNA: TGTGCCAGCAGCCAGGCGGGGTTGGGGAGTGAGCAGTTCTTC
CDR3 protein: CASSQAGLGSEQFF

J gene: TRBJ2-3
CDR3 length: 13
D gene: .
V gene: TRBV7-8
clone size: many
CDR3 DNA: TGTGCCAGCAGCTTAGTGATGTGGGATACGCAGTATTTT
CDR3 protein: CASSLVMWDTQYF

J gene: TRBJ1-1
CDR3 length: 16
D gene: .
V gene: TRBV20-1
clone size: many
CDR3 DNA: TGCAGTGCTAGAGATATGGGGGGGACTCGGAGCACTGAAGCTTTCTTT
CDR3 protein: CSARDMGGTRSTEAFF

J gene: TRBJ2-2
CDR3 length: 15
D gene: .
V gene: TRBV29-1
clone size: .
CDR3 DNA: TGCAGCGTTGTCGTGAGCGGAGCGAACACCGGGGAGCTGTTTTTT
CDR3 protein: CSVVVSGANTGELFF

J gene: TRBJ1-4
CDR3 length: 15
D gene: .
V gene: TRBV5-1
clone size: few
CDR3 DNA: TGCGCCAGCAGCTTGGTGGCGGGGGCCGATGAAAAACTGTTTTTT
CDR3 protein: CASSLVAGADEKLFF

J gene: TRBJ2-5
CDR3 length: 13
D gene: TRBD2
V gene: TRBV6-4
clone size: .
CDR3 DNA: TGTGCCAGCAGTGAGATGGGAGGGGAGACCCAGTACTTC
CDR3 protein: CASSEMGGETQYF

J gene: TRBJ2-7
CDR3 length: 12
D gene: .
V gene: TRBV30
clone size: .
CDR3 DNA: TGTGCCTGGAGTGTACAGGGCACAGGGCAGTACTTC
CDR3 protein: CAWSVQGTGQYF

J gene: TRBJ1-2
CDR3 length: 13
D gene: .
V gene: TRBV20-1
clone size: .
CDR3 DNA: TGCAGTGCTCTCCCGGGAAATAACTATGGCTACACCTTC
CDR3 protein: CSALPGNNYGYTF

J gene: TRBJ1-2
CDR3 length: 14
D gene: .
V gene: TRBV29-1
clone size: many
CDR3 DNA: TGCAGCGCGCGGCACCCAGGGTCTAACTATGGCTACACCTTC
CDR3 protein: CSARHPGSNYGYTF

J gene: TRBJ1-1
CDR3 length: 16
D gene: .
V gene: TRBV12-5
clone size: .
CDR3 DNA: TGTGCTAGTGGGGTTACAGGGAGGGTGGGGGACACTGAAGCTTTCTTT
CDR3 protein: CASGVTGRVGDTEAFF

J gene: TRBJ1-5
CDR3 length: 15
D gene: .
V gene: TRBV6-1
clone size: many
CDR3 DNA: TGTGCCAGCACCCAGCCATCGGATAGCAATCAGCCCCAGCATTTT
CDR3 protein: CASTQPSDSNQPQHF

J gene: TRBJ2-7
CDR3 length: 16
D gene: .
V gene: TRBV19
clone size: .
CDR3 DNA: TGTGCCAGTAGTTCTCCCGGGACACATAATACCTACGAGCAGTACTTC
CDR3 protein: CASSSPGTHNTYEQYF

J gene: TRBJ2-4
CDR3 length: 16
D gene: TRBD1
V gene: TRBV12-3/TRBV12-4
clone size: .
CDR3 DNA: TGTGCCAGCATACCGGGGACAGACCTAGCCAAAAACATTCAGTACTTC
CDR3 protein: CASIPGTDLAKNIQYF